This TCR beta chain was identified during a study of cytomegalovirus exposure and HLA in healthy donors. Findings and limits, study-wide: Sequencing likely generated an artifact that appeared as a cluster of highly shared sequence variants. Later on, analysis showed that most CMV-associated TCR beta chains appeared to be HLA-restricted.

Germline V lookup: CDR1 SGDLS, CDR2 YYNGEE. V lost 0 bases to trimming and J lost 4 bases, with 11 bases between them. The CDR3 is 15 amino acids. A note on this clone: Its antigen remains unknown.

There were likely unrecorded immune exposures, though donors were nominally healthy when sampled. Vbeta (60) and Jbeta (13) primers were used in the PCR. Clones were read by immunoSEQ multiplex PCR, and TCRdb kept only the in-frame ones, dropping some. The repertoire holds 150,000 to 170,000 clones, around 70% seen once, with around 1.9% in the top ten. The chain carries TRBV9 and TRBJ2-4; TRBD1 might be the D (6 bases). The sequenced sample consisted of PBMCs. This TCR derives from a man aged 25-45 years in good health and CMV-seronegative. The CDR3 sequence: CASSVEGDGKNIQYF. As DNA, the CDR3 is TGTGCCAGCAGCGTAGAGGGGGACGGGAAAAACATTCAGTACTTC. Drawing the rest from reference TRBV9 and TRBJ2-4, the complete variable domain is DSGVTQTPKHLITATGQRVTLRCSPRSGDLSVYWYQQSLDQGLQFLIQYYNGEERAKGNILERFSAQQFPDLHSELNLSSLELGDSALYFCASSVEGDGKNIQYFGAGTRLSVL.